This T cell receptor beta chain was identified in a study of T-cell reconstitution after alpha-beta-depleted transplantation in children. This clonotype was seen ten or more times. Its antigen is unidentified. Study-wide results and caveats: Several hundred graft clones that had expanded were reportedly the source of alpha-beta T cells about two months after transplant.

The library targeted TCRbeta and was prepared with unique molecular identifiers. Using its own MiXCR run on the PCR reads, TCRdb lists one record per CDR3 protein. The sample lists roughly 280,000 distinct CDR3 sequences, approximately 10% seen once, with about 20% in the top ten. This CDR3 contains 13 residues. Germline CDR1 reads SQVTM; CDR2 reads ANQGSEA. V lost 2 bases and J lost 2, with 10 bases in between. Sequenced material: peripheral blood, taken 180 days after TCRalphabeta/CD19-depleted stem cell transplant. The clonotype was recovered from a male patient aged 2-9 years who had a stem cell transplant for chronic granulomatous disease, so the T cells may come from the graft donor. The chain employs TRBV29-1 and TRBJ2-7, with D perhaps TRBD1 (5 bases). The CDR3 sequence is CSVETDRPYEQYF. In DNA form, the CDR3 reads TGCAGCGTTGAAACCGACAGACCCTACGAGCAGTACTTC.